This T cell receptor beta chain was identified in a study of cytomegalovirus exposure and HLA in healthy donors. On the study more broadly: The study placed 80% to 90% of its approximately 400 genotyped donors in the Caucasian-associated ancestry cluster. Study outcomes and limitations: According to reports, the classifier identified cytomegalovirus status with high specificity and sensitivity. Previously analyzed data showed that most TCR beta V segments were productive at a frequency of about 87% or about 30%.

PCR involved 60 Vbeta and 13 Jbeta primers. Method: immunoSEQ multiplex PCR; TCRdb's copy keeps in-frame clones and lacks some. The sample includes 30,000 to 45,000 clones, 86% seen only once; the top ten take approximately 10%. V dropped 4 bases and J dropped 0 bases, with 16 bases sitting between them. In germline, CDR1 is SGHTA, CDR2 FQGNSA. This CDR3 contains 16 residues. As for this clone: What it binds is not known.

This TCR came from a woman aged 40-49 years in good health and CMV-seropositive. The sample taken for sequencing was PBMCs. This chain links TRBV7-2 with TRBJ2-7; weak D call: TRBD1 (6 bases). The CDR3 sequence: CASSYSGDLSSYEQYF. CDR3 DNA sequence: TGTGCCAGCAGCTATTCAGGGGACCTGAGCTCCTACGAGCAGTACTTC.